The present entry profiles one T cell receptor (beta chain) with its context. Its antigen is still unknown. The sample is drawn from a study of siplizumab effects on memory and regulatory T cells. Study conclusions and caveats: Naive T cells appeared more diverse than memory cells and seemed to be major alloresponse contributors. Alloreactive sequences whose origin lay in unstimulated CD4+ memory cells were significantly reduced by siplizumab.

Trimming pared 2 bases from V and 3 bases from J, leaving 14 bases between. Germline values: CDR1 LNHDA, CDR2 SQIVND (reference sequence). CDR3 length: 15 residues. TCRdb keeps only in-frame clones here, not all; method: immunoSEQ multiplex PCR. The data show around 87,000 clones, about 87% seen once. The gene calls are TRBV19 and TRBJ2-7; possibly TRBD2 for D (7 bases). The receptor comes from a human donor in good health. Sequencing was done on a sample of CD4+ T cells sorted from blood. The CDR3 DNA follows: TGTGCCAGTAGTATACGGACAGCGGGGAGCTACGAGCAGTACTTC. It yields the protein CASSIRTAGSYEQYF.